What follows is one T cell receptor (beta chain) and its context. A read error may be the cause here, since a much bigger clone is one base away. The data originate from a study of T cells in Graves' hyperthyroidism and ophthalmopathy. Diagnoses were established using clinical symptoms, serum thyroxine and TRAb, thyroid ultrasound and orbital computed tomography. The CDR3 spans 15 residues. From germline, CDR1 is SGHAT and CDR2 FQNNGV. The V gene lost 5 bases and the J gene lost 3 bases, with 15 bases spanning the gap. TCR beta CDR3 sequences were amplified from RNA transcripts. The TCR CDR3 was amplified in a first-round RT-PCR using the HTBI primer set. TCRdb reprocessed the multiplex PCR reads via MiXCR and lists one record per CDR3 protein. The sample includes around 600,000 distinct CDR3 sequences, more than 12% of them seen just once.

V and J are TRBV11-2 and TRBJ2-3; D tentatively fits TRBD1 or TRBD2 (6 bases each). The clonotype originates from a woman aged 45 to 65 with Graves' ophthalmopathy. Material: blood. Here the CDR3 DNA reads TGTGCCAGCAGCACTGGCGGAGGGGGGACAGATACGCAGTATTTT. Its protein product is CASSTGGGGTDTQYF.